The clone carrying this TCR beta chain was counted many times. No antigen is known for it. Next came a second PCR, run for 7 to 11 cycles, which used a sample-barcoded 5' primer along with a J-beta primer mix. TCRdb independently ran MiXCR on the 5' RACE reads; one entry per CDR3 protein. This sample has approximately 1,100,000 distinct CDR3 sequences, with roughly 45% found just once. The CDR3 spans 12 residues. Germline lookup yields CDR1 MNHEY and CDR2 SMNVEV (reference sequence). V was cut by 8 bases and J by 3 bases, with 11 bases left in between. The entry originates in a study of blood T cells in healthy people across ages. Study outcomes and limitations: Older age coincided with a roughly linear decline in TCR beta diversity per million T cells. More naive CD4+ cells and higher diversity were found in long-lived than in aged donors.

Sequenced material: blood. The TCR was taken from a woman aged 60 to 75 in good health. The rearrangement links TRBV27 to TRBJ2-7; possibly TRBD1 or TRBD2 for D (5 bases each). CDR3 sequence: CASSRGFYEQYF. The CDR3 DNA sequence: TGTGCCAGCTCGAGGGGTTTCTACGAGCAGTACTTC.